This T cell receptor (beta chain) was obtained from a study of PD-L1 blockade in urothelial cancer. Measured with immunoSEQ multiplex PCR; TCRdb has only the in-frame clones, and not every one. There are 30,000 to 45,000 clones in the sample; about four fifths occur only once, and roughly a sixth lies in the top ten. Trimming cost V 2 bases and J 5 bases; bases outside gene matches: 2. Germline V gives CDR1 SGHRS, CDR2 YFSETQ. The CDR3 is 14 residues long. Sequences were derived from PBMCs, sampled around atezolizumab (anti-PD-L1) treatment. The origin of this receptor is a man aged 60-69 years with urothelial cancer. V and J are TRBV5-1 and TRBJ2-1; 9 nucleotides match TRBD1. DNA of the CDR3: TGCGCCAGCAGCTTTGGGACAGGGAACAATGAGCAGTTCTTC. This encodes CASSFGTGNNEQFF.